This T cell receptor beta chain was recorded in a study of shared clonotypes between healthy human individuals. About the research overall: Each donor's CD8 memory used one plate, CD8 naive two, each CD4 subset three.

The germline V gene has CDR1 SGHVS and CDR2 FQNEAQ. Trimming shortened V by 5 bases and J by 8 bases, and 13 bases separated the two germline ends. The CDR3 totals 13 residues. Turning to this clone: Its antigen is unknown.

CD45RO-negative, CCR7-selected cells formed the naive CD8 fraction, which excluded terminally differentiated effector memory CD45RA+ cells. Assay: immunoSEQ multiplex PCR; the TCRdb copy retains only in-frame clones and omits some. The sample shows over 2 million clones, roughly 95% of them seen only once. The study, taken as a whole, reports: Researchers sampled blood only, noting tissue repertoires likely differ.

Sequenced: naive CD8+ T cells sorted from blood. The chain has TRBV7-8 and TRBJ2-1; D remains ambiguous. The source is a man between 18 and 29 years old in good health. CDR3 loop: CASSRGPVYEQFF. In nucleotides, the CDR3 is TGTGCCAGCAGCCGAGGCCCAGTCTATGAGCAGTTCTTC. The whole variable domain, filled in from reference TRBV7-8 and TRBJ2-1, reads GAGVSQSPRYKVAKRGQDVALRCDPISGHVSLFWYQQALGQGPEFLTYFQNEAQLDKSGLPSDRFFAERPEGSVSTLKIQRTQQEDSAVYLCASSRGPVYEQFFGPGTRLTVL.